These 24 T cell receptor beta chains were all obtained from the same sample, sequenced in a study of identical twins. TCRdb re-derived calls from the 5' RACE reads in MiXCR, one entry per CDR3 protein. The table records approximately 300,000 distinct CDR3 sequences, 9.5% of them present only once. A further study also used this sample, focusing on yellow fever vaccine responses in identical twins.

The sample comprised CD8+ T cells sorted from blood. These receptors originate from a woman between 18 and 29 years old in good health.

The J gene is TRBJ1-1, the V gene TRBV7-2, with D uncertain. Per germline, CDR1 SGHTA and CDR2 FQGNSA. V was clipped by 3 bases and J by 3 bases, with 14 bases between them. The CDR3 totals 15 residues. CDR3 in DNA: TGTGCCAGCAGCTTGGAAGGGTACGGGGACACTGAAGCTTTCTTT. It is translated as CASSLEGYGDTEAFF.

V is TRBV20-1 and J is TRBJ2-7; D call uncertain. Germline-derived CDR1 and CDR2 are DFQATT and SNEGSKA (reference sequence). The ends were cut back, 1 base at V and 3 bases at J, with 10 bases in the middle. This CDR3 is built from 13 residues. The CDR3 coding sequence is TGCAGTGCTAGAGGATGGGGTGTCTACGAGCAGTACTTC. Translating gives CSARGWGVYEQYF.

This clonotype was seen a few times. The rearrangement uses TRBV10-1 and TRBJ2-3, with D possibly being TRBD2 (6 bases). Trimming pared 6 bases from V and 1 base from J, leaving 14 bases between. In germline, CDR1 is WNHNN, CDR2 SYGVQD (reference sequence). The CDR3 is 15 amino acids. The CDR3 sequence is CASRPSGSGTDTQYF. CDR3 bases: TGCGCCAGCAGACCAAGCGGGTCCGGCACAGATACGCAGTATTTT.

This clonotype was counted only a few times. The chain links TRBV29-1 to TRBJ1-2, with TRBD1 identical over 7 bases. The CDR3 is made up of 17 amino acids. Germline CDR1 and CDR2: SQVTM and ANQGSEA. V dropped 0 bases and J dropped 3; count of bases not matched to a gene: 13. The CDR3, as DNA: TGCAGCGTTGAAGATCGGCCCGAATGGGACAGCCACTATGGCTACACCTTC. It is translated as CSVEDRPEWDSHYGYTF.

This clonotype was found a few times. V gene TRBV28 combines with J gene TRBJ2-7; the D is unclear. Trimming cost V 5 bases and J 9 bases, with 20 bases left between them. This CDR3 spans 14 amino acids. The germline gives CDR1 MDHEN, CDR2 SYDVKM. CDR3 sequence reads: CASSAREAYDGQYF. The CDR3 region has the DNA TGTGCCAGCAGTGCCAGAGAAGCCTACGACGGGCAGTACTTC. The full variable domain, completed using reference TRBV28 and TRBJ2-7, is DVKVTQSSRYLVKRTGEKVFLECVQDMDHENMFWYRQDPGLGLRLIYFSYDVKMKEKGDIPEGYSVSREKKERFSLILESASTNQTSMYLCASSAREAYDGQYFGPGTRLTVT.

This clonotype was detected ten times or more. The rearrangement uses TRBV14 and TRBJ1-1, with D uncertain. The germline V and J ends were trimmed by 0 bases and 3 bases, with 11 bases remaining between them. This CDR3 has 15 residues. Looked up from germline, CDR1 is SGHDN and CDR2 is FVKESK. CDR3 loop: CASSQERRTYTEAFF. Here the CDR3 DNA reads TGTGCCAGCAGCCAAGAACGTCGCACCTACACTGAAGCTTTCTTT.

V usage is TRBV7-9 and J usage is TRBJ2-5; a possible D gene is TRBD1 (5 bases). V was clipped by 6 bases and J by 13 bases, with 21 bases between them. Germline-derived CDR1 and CDR2 are SEHNR and FQNEAQ (reference sequence). The CDR3 totals 13 residues. CDR3 DNA sequence: TGTGCCAGCAGTATAGGGGTTGGCGTCTCCTCGTACTTC. It codes for CASSIGVGVSSYF. Filled out from reference TRBV7-9 and TRBJ2-5, the complete variable domain reads DTGVSQNPRHKITKRGQNVTFRCDPISEHNRLYWYRQTLGQGPEFLTYFQNEAQLEKSRLLSDRFSAERPKGSFSTLEIQRTEQGDSAMYLCASSIGVGVSSYFGPGTRLLVL.

This clonotype was picked up a small number of times. This CDR3 is CASSDRGSVGELFF. The CDR3 region has the DNA TGTGCCAGCAGCGACCGGGGTTCGGTGGGGGAGCTGTTTTTT. V is TRBV9 and J is TRBJ2-2, with a weak D call TRBD2 (5 bases). The CDR3 consists of 14 residues. Germline values: CDR1 SGDLS, CDR2 YYNGEE. The germline V and J ends were trimmed by 3 bases and 8 bases, with 14 bases remaining between them.

The chain recombines TRBV6-2 or TRBV6-3 with TRBJ2-3; D not certain. The CDR3 extends over 15 amino acids. Per germline, CDR1 MNHEY and CDR2 SVGEGT. The V gene lost 2 bases and the J gene lost 1 base, with 10 bases spanning the gap. This CDR3 reads CASSYPSRGTDTQYF. CDR3 in DNA: TGTGCCAGCAGTTACCCGAGCCGAGGCACAGATACGCAGTATTTT.

The chain combines TRBV12-3 or TRBV12-4 with TRBJ2-7; 8 nucleotides line up with TRBD1. The CDR3 is 14 amino acids. With 4 bases clipped from V and 0 bases from J, the junction kept 2 bases outside the gene matches. In DNA form, the CDR3 reads TGTGCCAGCAGTTCAGGGGGCGCCTCCTACGAGCAGTACTTC. The encoded protein is CASSSGGASYEQYF.

The sample holds a few counts of this clonotype. J is TRBJ2-4 and V is TRBV28; 7 positions match TRBD2. J gave up 9 bases and V 5 bases, and 19 bases lay outside the gene matches. From germline, CDR1 is MDHEN and CDR2 SYDVKM. The CDR3 is 17 residues long. Written as DNA, the CDR3 is TGTGCCAGCAGTCCCACTACGGGGAGCGGGAAAAGGGTCATTCAGTACTTC. It codes for CASSPTTGSGKRVIQYF.

This clonotype was seen repeatedly, ten times or more. The V gene is TRBV12-3 or TRBV12-4, the J gene TRBJ2-2; D is possibly TRBD1 or TRBD2 (6 bases each). The CDR3 has 14 amino acids. The germline V and J ends were trimmed by 7 bases and 4 bases, with 13 bases remaining between them. The CDR3 protein is CASNEGGITGELFF. The CDR3, as DNA: TGTGCCAGCAACGAAGGGGGGATCACCGGGGAGCTGTTTTTT.

V is TRBV7-9 and J is TRBJ2-1; 15 bases fit TRBD2. The germline CDR1 and CDR2 sequences are SEHNR and FQNEAQ (reference sequence). This CDR3 comprises 17 residues. J was trimmed by 10 bases and V by 0 bases; bases with no gene match: 7. This CDR3 is CASSLAGTSGRFNEQFF. The CDR3 bases are TGTGCCAGCAGCTTAGCTGGGACTAGCGGGAGGTTCAACGAGCAGTTCTTC.

This clonotype was counted ten times or more. The chain links TRBV3-1 to TRBJ2-7, with D tentatively TRBD1 or TRBD2 (5 bases each). Between the trimmed V and J ends, which lost 4 bases and 2 bases, there was a span of 12 bases. This CDR3 is built from 14 residues. Germline CDR1 is LGHDT and CDR2 is YNNKEL (reference sequence). CDR3 sequence: CASSRRDLTYEQYF. CDR3 DNA sequence: TGTGCCAGCAGCCGTAGGGACCTTACCTACGAGCAGTACTTC.

The sample holds a few counts of this clonotype. The chain carries TRBV6-1 and TRBJ2-5; D possibly matches TRBD1 or TRBD2 (5 bases each). Germline loops: CDR1 MNHNS, CDR2 SASEGT. V was pared by 5 bases and J by 2 bases, with 18 bases between. The CDR3 runs to 16 residues. The CDR3: CASSPGLWGIQETQYF. The CDR3 DNA sequence: TGTGCCAGCAGTCCAGGACTGTGGGGGATACAAGAGACCCAGTACTTC.

V and J are TRBV7-2 and TRBJ2-7, with no clear D. The CDR3 length is 13 residues. The germline V gene encodes CDR1 SGHTA and CDR2 FQGNSA. Trimming removed 8 bases from V and 0 bases from J, with 11 bases in between. The CDR3 DNA follows: TGTGCCAGCTCCGACTTCCACTCCTACGAGCAGTACTTC. Translated: CASSDFHSYEQYF.

This clonotype was counted only a few times. The rearrangement links TRBV27 to TRBJ2-7, with 7 nucleotides matching TRBD1. The germline V gene has CDR1 MNHEY and CDR2 SMNVEV (reference sequence). The CDR3 is 14 residues long. This chain's CDR3 is CATSTQGEHYEQYF. CDR3 coding DNA: TGTGCTACTTCCACCCAGGGGGAGCACTACGAGCAGTACTTC.

In its sample, this clonotype was seen many times. CDR3 in DNA: TGTGCCACCAGTGACCCCGGGACTAGCAGCAATGAGCAGTTCTTC. Translation: CATSDPGTSSNEQFF. This chain connects TRBV24-1 to TRBJ2-1; TRBD2 aligns across 9 bases. CDR3 length: 15 amino acids. V lost 4 bases, J lost 6 bases, and 6 bases stayed unmatched. Germline lookup yields CDR1 KGHDR and CDR2 SFDVKD.

The rearrangement joins TRBV12-3 or TRBV12-4 to TRBJ2-7; D is undetermined. There are 15 residues in the CDR3. Trimming left V 1 base short and J 2 bases short, with 12 bases between. The CDR3 sequence is CASSLVGQNTYEQYF. CDR3 bases: TGTGCCAGCAGTTTAGTTGGGCAGAATACCTACGAGCAGTACTTC.

The chain uses TRBV10-3 and TRBJ1-4; D is ambiguous. Trimming stripped 4 bases from V and 9 bases from J, with 12 bases between. The CDR3 has 13 residues. Germline assignment: CDR1 ENHRY and CDR2 SYGVKD. In DNA form, the CDR3 reads TGTGCCATCAGTGGGTCTCCGAGGCAAAAACTGTTTTTT. Protein product: CAISGSPRQKLFF.

This clonotype was counted ten times or more. The genes are TRBV4-1 and TRBJ1-5; 8 bases line up with TRBD1. Unmatched junction bases numbered 5, after V lost 1 base and J lost 6 bases. The CDR3 covers 15 residues. From germline, CDR1 is MGHRA and CDR2 YSYEKL. CDR3 nucleotide sequence: TGCGCCAGCAGCCAAGTAGCCAGGGGGCGTCAGCCCCAGCATTTT. Its translation: CASSQVARGRQPQHF.

This clonotype was seen at least ten times. The rearrangement uses TRBV7-9 and TRBJ2-1; possibly TRBD1 or TRBD2 for D (5 bases each). V lost 5 bases to trimming and J lost 2 bases, with 13 bases between them. The CDR3 sequence is 15 residues long. Per the germline V gene, CDR1 is SEHNR and CDR2 is FQNEAQ (reference sequence). CDR3 in amino acids: CASSRDGHPYNEQFF. The CDR3 nucleotides are TGTGCCAGCAGCCGGGACGGACATCCCTACAATGAGCAGTTCTTC.

This clonotype was seen at least ten times. The rearrangement joins TRBV4-1 to TRBJ2-1; TRBD2 matches at 8 bases. CDR3 size: 15 residues. With V trimmed by 1 base and J by 8 bases, 7 bases remained unmatched. Germline CDR1 reads MGHRA; CDR2 reads YSYEKL. The CDR3 loop reads CASSQASGGLYEQFF. The CDR3 nucleotides read TGCGCCAGCAGCCAAGCCAGCGGGGGCCTCTATGAGCAGTTCTTC.

This clonotype was observed a handful of times. The chain links TRBV6-5 to TRBJ2-3, with no clear D. Germline V gene data show CDR1 as MNHEY and CDR2 as SVGAGI. Deletions cut 0 bases from V and 0 bases from J, with 16 bases between. This CDR3 region has 18 residues. The CDR3 DNA follows: TGTGCCAGCAGTTACTCGGTTTGGGCTGACGCTAGCACAGATACGCAGTATTTT. It specifies CASSYSVWADASTDTQYF.